The source of this TCR beta chain is a study of T cell responses to AZD1222 COVID-19 vaccine. Profiling relied on immunoSEQ multiplex PCR, and the TCRdb table lists in-frame clones only, not all of them. The data contain over 140,000 clones, over 90% of them seen just once; the ten biggest clones take up 3.6%. Germline CDR1 and CDR2: SGHTA and FQGNSA. V lost 2 bases to trimming and J lost 1 base; unmatched junction nucleotides: 12. The CDR3 consists of 19 residues. This material consisted of peripheral blood, taken 28 days after the second AZD1222 dose. The clonotype originates from an adult who received the AZD1222 COVID-19 vaccine. The chain is built from TRBV7-2 and TRBJ2-2, with TRBD2 matching over 8 bases. The CDR3 protein is CASSLRPSGPALNTGELFF. The CDR3 nucleotides read TGTGCCAGCAGCTTAAGGCCTAGCGGGCCAGCCTTGAACACCGGGGAGCTGTTTTTT.